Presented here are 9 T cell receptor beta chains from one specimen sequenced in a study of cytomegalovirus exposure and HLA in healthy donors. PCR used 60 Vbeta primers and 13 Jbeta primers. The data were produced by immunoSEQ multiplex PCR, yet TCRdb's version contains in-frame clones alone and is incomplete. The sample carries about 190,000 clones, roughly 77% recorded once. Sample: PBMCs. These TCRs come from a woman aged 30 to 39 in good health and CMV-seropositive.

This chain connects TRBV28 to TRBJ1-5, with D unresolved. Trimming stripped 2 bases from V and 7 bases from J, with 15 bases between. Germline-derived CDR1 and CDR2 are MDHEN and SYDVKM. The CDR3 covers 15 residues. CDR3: CASSLLTEVRQPQHF. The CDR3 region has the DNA TGTGCCAGCAGTTTACTTACGGAGGTCAGACAGCCCCAGCATTTT.

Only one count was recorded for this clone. The CDR3 nucleotides are TGTGCCAGCAGCCGTCGGGGGCGGGAGCTAGAAAAGCAGTACTTC. Translating it yields CASSRRGRELEKQYF. The rearrangement links TRBV5-8 to TRBJ2-7, with D tentatively TRBD2 (7 bases). The CDR3 extends over 15 amino acids. V was pared by 4 bases and J by 8 bases, with 22 bases between. CDR1 is SGHTS, CDR2 YDEGEE, per germline.

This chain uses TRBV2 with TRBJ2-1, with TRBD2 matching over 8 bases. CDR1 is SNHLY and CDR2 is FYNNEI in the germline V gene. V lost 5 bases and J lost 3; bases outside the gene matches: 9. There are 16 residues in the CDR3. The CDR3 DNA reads TGTGCCAGCAGTTCTGAGAGCGGGAGAATCTACAATGAGCAGTTCTTC. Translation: CASSSESGRIYNEQFF.

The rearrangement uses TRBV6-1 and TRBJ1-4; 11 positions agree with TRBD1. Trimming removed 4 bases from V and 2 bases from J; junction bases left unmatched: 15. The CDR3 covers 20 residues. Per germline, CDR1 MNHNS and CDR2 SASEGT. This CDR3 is CASSVYIAPDRGPTNEKLFF. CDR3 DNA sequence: TGTGCCAGCAGTGTTTATATAGCCCCGGACAGGGGGCCTACTAATGAAAAACTGTTTTTT.

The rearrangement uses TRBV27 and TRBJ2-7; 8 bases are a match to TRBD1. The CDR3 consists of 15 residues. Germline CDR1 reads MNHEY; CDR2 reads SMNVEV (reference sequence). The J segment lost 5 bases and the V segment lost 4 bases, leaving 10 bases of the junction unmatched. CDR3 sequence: CASSSRQGRSHEQYF. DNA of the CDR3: TGTGCCAGCAGTTCCCGACAGGGGAGGTCCCACGAGCAGTACTTC.

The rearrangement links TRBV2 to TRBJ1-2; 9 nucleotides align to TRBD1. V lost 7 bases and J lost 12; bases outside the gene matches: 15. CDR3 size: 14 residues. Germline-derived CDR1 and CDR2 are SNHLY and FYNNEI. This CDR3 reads CASTRSMGQGFNTF. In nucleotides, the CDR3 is TGTGCCAGCACTCGGAGTATGGGACAGGGATTTAACACCTTC. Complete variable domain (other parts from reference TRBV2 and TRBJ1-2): EPEVTQTPSHQVTQMGQEVILRCVPISNHLYFYWYRQILGQKVEFLVSFYNNEISEKSEIFDDQFSVERPDGSNFTLKIRSTKLEDSAMYFCASTRSMGQGFNTFGSGTRLTVV.

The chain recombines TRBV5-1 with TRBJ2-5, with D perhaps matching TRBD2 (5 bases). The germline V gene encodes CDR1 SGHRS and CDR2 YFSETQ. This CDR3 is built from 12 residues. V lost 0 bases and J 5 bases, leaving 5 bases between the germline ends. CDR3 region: CASSLGEETQYF. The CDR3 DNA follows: TGCGCCAGCAGCTTGGGGGAGGAGACCCAGTACTTC.

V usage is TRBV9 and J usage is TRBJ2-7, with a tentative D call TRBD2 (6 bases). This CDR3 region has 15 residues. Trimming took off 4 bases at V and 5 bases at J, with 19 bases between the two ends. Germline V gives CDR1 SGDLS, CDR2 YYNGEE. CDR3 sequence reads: CASSNGPTGVDEQYF. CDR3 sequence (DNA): TGTGCCAGCAGCAACGGACCAACGGGGGTAGACGAGCAGTACTTC.

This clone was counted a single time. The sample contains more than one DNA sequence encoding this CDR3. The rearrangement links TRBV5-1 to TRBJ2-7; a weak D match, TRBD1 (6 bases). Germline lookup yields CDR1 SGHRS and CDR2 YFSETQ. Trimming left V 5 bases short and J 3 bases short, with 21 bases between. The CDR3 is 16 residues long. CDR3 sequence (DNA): TGCGCCAGCAGGACAGGATCCCGGTCCGTCCTCTACGAGCAGTACTTC. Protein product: CASRTGSRSVLYEQYF.